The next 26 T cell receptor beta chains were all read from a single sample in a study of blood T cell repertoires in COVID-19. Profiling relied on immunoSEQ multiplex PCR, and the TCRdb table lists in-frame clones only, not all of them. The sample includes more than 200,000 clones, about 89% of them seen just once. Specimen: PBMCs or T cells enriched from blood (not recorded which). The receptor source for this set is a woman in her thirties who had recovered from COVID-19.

CDR3 sequence reads: CASSQDETGGTRAGNTIYF. In DNA form, the CDR3 reads TGTGCCAGCAGCCAAGATGAAACAGGGGGCACGCGTGCTGGAAACACCATATATTTT. The V gene is TRBV4-2, the J gene TRBJ1-3, with 9 bases fitting TRBD1. Germline V lookup: CDR1 LGHNA, CDR2 YNFKEQ. The ends lost 0 bases at V and 2 bases at J; junction bases unmatched: 11. CDR3 length equals 19 residues.

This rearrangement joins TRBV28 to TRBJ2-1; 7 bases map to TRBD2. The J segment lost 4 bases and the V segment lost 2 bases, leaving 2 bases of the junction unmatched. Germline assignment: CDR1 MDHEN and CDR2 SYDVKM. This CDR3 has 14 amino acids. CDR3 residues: CASSLLAAYNEQFF. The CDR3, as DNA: TGTGCCAGCAGTTTACTAGCGGCGTACAATGAGCAGTTCTTC.

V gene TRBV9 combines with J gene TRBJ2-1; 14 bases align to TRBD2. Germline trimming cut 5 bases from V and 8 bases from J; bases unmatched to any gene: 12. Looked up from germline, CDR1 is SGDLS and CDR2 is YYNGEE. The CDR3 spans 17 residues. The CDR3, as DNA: TGTGCCAGCAGTGCTGGACTAGCGGGGGGCCAGCGGTATGAGCAGTTCTTC. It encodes CASSAGLAGGQRYEQFF.

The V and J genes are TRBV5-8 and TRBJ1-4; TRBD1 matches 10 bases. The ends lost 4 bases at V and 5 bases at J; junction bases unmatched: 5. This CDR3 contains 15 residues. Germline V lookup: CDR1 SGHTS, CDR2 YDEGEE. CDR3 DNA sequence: TGTGCCAGCAGCACCTTGGGACAGGGGAATGAAAAACTGTTTTTT. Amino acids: CASSTLGQGNEKLFF.

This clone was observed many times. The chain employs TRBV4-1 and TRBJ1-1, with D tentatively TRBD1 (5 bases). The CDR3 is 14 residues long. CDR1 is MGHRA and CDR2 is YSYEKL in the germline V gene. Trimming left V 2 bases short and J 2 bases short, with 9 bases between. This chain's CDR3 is CASSQRTLNTEAFF. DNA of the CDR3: TGCGCCAGCAGCCAACGGACACTTAACACTGAAGCTTTCTTT.

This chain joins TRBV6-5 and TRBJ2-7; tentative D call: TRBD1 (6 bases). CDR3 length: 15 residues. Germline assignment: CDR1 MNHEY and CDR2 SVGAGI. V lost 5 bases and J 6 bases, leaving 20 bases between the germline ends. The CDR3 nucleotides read TGTGCCAGCAGTAGTCTAAAACAGGGCTCAGGCGAGCAGTACTTC. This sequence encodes CASSSLKQGSGEQYF.

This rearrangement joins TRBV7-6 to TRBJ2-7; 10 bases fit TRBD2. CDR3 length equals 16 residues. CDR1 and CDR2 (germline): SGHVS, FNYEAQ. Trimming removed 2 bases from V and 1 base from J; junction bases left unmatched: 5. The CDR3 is CASSLPAGGDSYEQYF. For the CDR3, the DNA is TGTGCCAGCAGCTTACCAGCGGGAGGGGATTCCTACGAGCAGTACTTC.

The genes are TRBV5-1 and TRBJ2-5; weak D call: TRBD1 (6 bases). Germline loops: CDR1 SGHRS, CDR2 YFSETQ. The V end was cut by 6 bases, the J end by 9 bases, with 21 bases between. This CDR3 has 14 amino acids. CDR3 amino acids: CASKGETQEKAQYF. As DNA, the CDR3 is TGCGCCAGCAAGGGGGAGACCCAAGAGAAGGCCCAGTACTTC.

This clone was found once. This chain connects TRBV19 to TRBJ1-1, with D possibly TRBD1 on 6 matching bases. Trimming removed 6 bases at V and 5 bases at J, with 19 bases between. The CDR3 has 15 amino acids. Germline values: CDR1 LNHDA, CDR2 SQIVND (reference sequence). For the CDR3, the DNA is TGTGCCAGTAGGCTACCACAGGGTGGGAGAACTGAAGCTTTCTTT. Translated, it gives CASRLPQGGRTEAFF.

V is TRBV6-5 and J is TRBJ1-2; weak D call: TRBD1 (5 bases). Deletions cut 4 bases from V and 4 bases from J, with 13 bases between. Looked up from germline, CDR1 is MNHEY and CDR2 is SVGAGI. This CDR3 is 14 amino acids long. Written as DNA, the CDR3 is TGTGCCAGCAGTTCCGGACGGGGGGTCTATGGCTACACCTTC. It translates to CASSSGRGVYGYTF.

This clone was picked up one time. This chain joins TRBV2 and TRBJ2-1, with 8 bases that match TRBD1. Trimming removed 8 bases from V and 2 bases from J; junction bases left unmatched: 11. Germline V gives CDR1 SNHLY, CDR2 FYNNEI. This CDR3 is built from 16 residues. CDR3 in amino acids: CASGGPYRGAYNEQFF. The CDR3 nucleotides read TGTGCCAGCGGAGGACCCTACAGGGGGGCCTACAATGAGCAGTTCTTC.

CDR3 sequence (DNA): TGTGCCAGCAGCCTTCGACAAGGCGAGCAGTACTTC. Translation: CASSLRQGEQYF. The chain is built from TRBV7-2 and TRBJ2-7, with D unresolved. This CDR3 has 12 amino acids. The germline CDR1 and CDR2 sequences are SGHTA and FQGNSA. V was pared by 5 bases and J by 6 bases, with 11 bases between.

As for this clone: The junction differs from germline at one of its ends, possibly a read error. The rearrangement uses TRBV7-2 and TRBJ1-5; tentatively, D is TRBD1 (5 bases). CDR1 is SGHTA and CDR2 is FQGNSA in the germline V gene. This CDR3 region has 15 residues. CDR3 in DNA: TGTGCCAGCAGCTTCCAGACAGACAGCACTCAGCCCCAGCATTTT. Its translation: CASSFQTDSTQPQHF. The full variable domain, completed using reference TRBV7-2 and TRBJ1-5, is GAGVSQSPSNKVTEKGKDVELRCDPISGHTALYWYRQSLGQGLEFLIYFQGNSAPDKSGLPSDRFSAERTGGSVSTLTIQRTQQEDSAVYLCASSFQTDSTQPQHFGDGTRLSIL.

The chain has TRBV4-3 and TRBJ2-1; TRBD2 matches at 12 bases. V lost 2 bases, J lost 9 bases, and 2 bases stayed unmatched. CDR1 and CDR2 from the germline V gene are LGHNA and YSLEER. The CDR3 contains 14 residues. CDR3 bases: TGCGCCAGCAGCCAACTACTAGCGGGAGGTGAGCAGTTCTTC. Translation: CASSQLLAGGEQFF.

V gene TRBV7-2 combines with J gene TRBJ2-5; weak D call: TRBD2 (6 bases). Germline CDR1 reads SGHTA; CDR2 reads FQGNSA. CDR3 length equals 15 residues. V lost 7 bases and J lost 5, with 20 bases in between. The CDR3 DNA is TGTGCCAGCAACTCCCGCGGGCTCCGGGGGGAGACCCAGTACTTC. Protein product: CASNSRGLRGETQYF.

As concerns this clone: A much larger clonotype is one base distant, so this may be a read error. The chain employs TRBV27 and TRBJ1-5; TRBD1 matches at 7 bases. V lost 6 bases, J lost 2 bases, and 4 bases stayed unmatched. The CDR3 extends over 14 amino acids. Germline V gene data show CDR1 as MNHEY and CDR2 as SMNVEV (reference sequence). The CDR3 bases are TGTGCCAGCAGCCGACAGGGAGGCAATCAGCCCCAGCATTTT. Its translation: CASSRQGGNQPQHF.

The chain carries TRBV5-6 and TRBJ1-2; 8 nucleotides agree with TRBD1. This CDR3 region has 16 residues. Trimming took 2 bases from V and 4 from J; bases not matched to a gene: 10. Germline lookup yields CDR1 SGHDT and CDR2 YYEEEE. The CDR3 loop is CASSLGQGARSYGYTF. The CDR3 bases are TGTGCCAGCAGCTTAGGGCAGGGGGCTCGGAGCTATGGCTACACCTTC.

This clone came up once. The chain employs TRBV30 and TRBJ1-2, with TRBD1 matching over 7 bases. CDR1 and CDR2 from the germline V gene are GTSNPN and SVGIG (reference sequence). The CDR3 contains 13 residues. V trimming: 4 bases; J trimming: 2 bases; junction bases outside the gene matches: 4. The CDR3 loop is CAWTDRANYGYTF. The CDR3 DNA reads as TGTGCCTGGACCGACAGGGCCAACTATGGCTACACCTTC. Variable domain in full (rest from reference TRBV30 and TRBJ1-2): SQTIHQWPATLVQPVGSPLSLECTVEGTSNPNLYWYRQAAGRGLQLLFYSVGIGQISSEVPQNLSASRPQDRQFILSSKKLLLSDSGFYLCAWTDRANYGYTFGSGTRLTVV.

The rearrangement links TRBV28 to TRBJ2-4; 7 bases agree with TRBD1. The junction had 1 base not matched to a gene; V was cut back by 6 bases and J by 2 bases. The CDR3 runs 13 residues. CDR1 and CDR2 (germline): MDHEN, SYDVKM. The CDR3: CASRQGTKNIQYF. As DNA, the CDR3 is TGTGCCAGCAGACAGGGGACCAAAAACATTCAGTACTTC.

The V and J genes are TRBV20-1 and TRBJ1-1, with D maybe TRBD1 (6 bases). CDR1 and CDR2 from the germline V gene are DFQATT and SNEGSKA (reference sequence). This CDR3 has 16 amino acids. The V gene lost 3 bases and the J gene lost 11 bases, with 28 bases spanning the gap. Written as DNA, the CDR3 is TGCAGTGCTAGTGCAGGGGCCCTCACAACCCAAAGCGAGGCTTTCTTT. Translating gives CSASAGALTTQSEAFF.

This CDR3 reads CASSQGQGSSYEQYF. CDR3 in DNA: TGTGCCAGCAGCCAAGGACAGGGAAGCTCCTACGAGCAGTACTTC. The chain links TRBV4-2 to TRBJ2-7, with 7 bases that match TRBD1. V was clipped by 1 base and J by 0 bases; unmatched bases: 3. CDR1 is LGHNA and CDR2 is YNFKEQ in the germline V gene. The CDR3 spans 15 residues.

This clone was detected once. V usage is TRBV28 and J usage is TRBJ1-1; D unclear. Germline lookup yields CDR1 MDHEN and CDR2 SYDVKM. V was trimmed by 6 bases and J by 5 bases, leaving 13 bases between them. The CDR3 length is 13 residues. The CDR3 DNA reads TGTGCCAGCAGACCACCCGCTAAGACTGAAGCTTTCTTT. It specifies CASRPPAKTEAFF.

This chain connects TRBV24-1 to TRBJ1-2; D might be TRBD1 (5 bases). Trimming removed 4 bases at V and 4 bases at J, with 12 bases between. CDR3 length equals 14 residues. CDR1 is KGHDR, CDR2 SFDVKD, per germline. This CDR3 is CATSDRRDFYGYTF. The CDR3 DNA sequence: TGTGCCACCAGTGACCGCCGGGACTTCTATGGCTACACCTTC.

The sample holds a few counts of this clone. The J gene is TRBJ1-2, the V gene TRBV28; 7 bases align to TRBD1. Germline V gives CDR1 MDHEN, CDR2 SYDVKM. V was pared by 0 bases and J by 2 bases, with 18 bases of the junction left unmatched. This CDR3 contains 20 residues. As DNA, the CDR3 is TGTGCCAGCAGTTTATGGAAGGTTGGATTTGGGACAGCCGCCAACTATGGCTACACCTTC. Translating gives CASSLWKVGFGTAANYGYTF.

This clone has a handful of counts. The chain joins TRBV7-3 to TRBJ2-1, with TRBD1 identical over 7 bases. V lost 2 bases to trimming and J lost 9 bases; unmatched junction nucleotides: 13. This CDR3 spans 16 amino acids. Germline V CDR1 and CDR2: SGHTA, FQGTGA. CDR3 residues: CASSLGQGVVMGEQFF. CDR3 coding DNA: TGTGCCAGCAGCTTAGGTCAGGGGGTAGTAATGGGTGAGCAGTTCTTC.

The CDR3 coding sequence is TGTGCCAGCAGCGAGGACATCACGAGCACCGGGGAGCTGTTTTTT. Its protein product is CASSEDITSTGELFF. The V gene is TRBV11-3, the J gene TRBJ2-2, with D maybe TRBD1 (5 bases). Deletions cut 5 bases from V and 4 bases from J, with 14 bases between. The CDR3 spans 15 residues. Germline CDR1 is SGHNT and CDR2 is YENEEA. The full variable domain, its missing parts supplied by reference TRBV11-3 and TRBJ2-2, is EAGVVQSPRYKIIEKKQPVAFWCNPISGHNTLYWYLQNLGQGPELLIRYENEEAVDDSQLPKDRFSAERLKGVDSTLKIQPAELGDSAVYLCASSEDITSTGELFFGEGSRLTVL.